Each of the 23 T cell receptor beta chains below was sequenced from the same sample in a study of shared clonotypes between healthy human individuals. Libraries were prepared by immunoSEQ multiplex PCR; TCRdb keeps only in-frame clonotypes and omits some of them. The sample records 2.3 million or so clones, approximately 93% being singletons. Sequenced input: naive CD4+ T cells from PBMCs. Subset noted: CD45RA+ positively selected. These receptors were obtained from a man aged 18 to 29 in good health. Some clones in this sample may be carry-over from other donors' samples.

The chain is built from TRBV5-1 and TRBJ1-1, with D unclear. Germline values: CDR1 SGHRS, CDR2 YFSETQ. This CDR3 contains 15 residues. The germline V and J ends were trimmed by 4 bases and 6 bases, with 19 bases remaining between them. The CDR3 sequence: CASSLYKAVKAEAFF. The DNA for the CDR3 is TGCGCCAGCAGCCTATATAAGGCGGTCAAGGCTGAAGCTTTCTTT.

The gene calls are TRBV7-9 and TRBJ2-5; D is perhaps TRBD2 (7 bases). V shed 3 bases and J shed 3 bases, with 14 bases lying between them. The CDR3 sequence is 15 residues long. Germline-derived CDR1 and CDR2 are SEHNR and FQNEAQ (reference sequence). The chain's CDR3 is CASSFGAGQKETQYF. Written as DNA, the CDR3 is TGTGCCAGCAGCTTCGGAGCGGGACAAAAAGAGACCCAGTACTTC.

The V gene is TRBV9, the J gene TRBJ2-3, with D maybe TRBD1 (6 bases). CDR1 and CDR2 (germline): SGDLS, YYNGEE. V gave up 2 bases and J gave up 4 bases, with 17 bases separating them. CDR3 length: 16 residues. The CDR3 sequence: CASSVGTGLWADTQYF. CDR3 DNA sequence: TGTGCCAGCAGCGTGGGTACAGGGCTCTGGGCAGATACGCAGTATTTT.

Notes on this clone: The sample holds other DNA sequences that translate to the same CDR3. In DNA form, the CDR3 reads TGTGCCAGTAGTAGGGGAGATGAGCAGTTCTTC. Its translation is CASSRGDEQFF. The rearrangement links TRBV19 to TRBJ2-1, with D possibly TRBD2 on 5 matching bases. Trimming stripped 4 bases from V and 8 bases from J, with 6 bases between. The CDR3 extends over 11 amino acids. Germline lookup yields CDR1 LNHDA and CDR2 SQIVND (reference sequence).

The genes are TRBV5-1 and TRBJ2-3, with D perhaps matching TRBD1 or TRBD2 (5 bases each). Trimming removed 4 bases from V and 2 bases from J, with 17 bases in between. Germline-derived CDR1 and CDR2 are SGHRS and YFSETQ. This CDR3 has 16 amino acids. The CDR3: CASSAGDVGDTDTQYF. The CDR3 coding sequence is TGCGCCAGCAGCGCCGGGGACGTGGGGGACACAGATACGCAGTATTTT.

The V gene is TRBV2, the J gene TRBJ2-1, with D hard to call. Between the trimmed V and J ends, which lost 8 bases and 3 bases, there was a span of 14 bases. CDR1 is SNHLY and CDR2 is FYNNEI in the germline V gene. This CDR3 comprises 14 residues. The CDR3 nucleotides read TGTGCCAGCGTGTTTCAGGAGTTCTACAATGAGCAGTTCTTC. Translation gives CASVFQEFYNEQFF.

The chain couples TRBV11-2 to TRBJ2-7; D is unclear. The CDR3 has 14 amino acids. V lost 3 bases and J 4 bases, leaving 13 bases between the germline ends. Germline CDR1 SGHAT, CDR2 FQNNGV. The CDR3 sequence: CASSFRLANYEQYF. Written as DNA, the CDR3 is TGTGCCAGCAGCTTCCGACTTGCCAATTACGAGCAGTACTTC.

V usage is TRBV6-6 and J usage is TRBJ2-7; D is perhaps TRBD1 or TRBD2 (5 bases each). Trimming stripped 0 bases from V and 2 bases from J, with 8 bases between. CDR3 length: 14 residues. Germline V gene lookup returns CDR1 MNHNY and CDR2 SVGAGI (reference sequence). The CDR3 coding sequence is TGTGCCAGCAGTTACTCCGGGGCCCCCTACGAGCAGTACTTC. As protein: CASSYSGAPYEQYF.

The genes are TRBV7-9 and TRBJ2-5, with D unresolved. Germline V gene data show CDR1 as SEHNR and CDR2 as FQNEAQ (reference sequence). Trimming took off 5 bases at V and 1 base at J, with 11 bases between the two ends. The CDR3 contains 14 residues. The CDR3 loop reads CASSQFATQETQYF. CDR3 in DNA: TGTGCCAGCAGCCAGTTTGCTACCCAAGAGACCCAGTACTTC.

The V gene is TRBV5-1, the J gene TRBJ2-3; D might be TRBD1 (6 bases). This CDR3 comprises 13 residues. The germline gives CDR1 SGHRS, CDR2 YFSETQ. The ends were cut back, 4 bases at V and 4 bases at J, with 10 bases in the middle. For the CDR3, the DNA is TGCGCCAGCAGCGGCACAGGGTCAGATACGCAGTATTTT. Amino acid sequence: CASSGTGSDTQYF.

The CDR3 coding sequence is TGTGCCAGCAGTCGCTCAGGGGAACGGGGTCAGCCCCAGCATTTT. Its translation: CASSRSGERGQPQHF. The chain uses TRBV6-6 and TRBJ1-5, with D possibly matching TRBD1 (6 bases). Germline V gives CDR1 MNHNY, CDR2 SVGAGI (reference sequence). Trimming shortened V by 5 bases and J by 6 bases, and 17 bases separated the two germline ends. The CDR3 has 15 residues.

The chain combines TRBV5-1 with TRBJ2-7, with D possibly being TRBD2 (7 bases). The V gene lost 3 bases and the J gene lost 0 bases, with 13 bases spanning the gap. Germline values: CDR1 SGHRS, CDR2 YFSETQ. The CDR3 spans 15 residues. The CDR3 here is CASSWEGQASYEQYF. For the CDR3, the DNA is TGCGCCAGCAGCTGGGAGGGACAAGCCTCCTACGAGCAGTACTTC.

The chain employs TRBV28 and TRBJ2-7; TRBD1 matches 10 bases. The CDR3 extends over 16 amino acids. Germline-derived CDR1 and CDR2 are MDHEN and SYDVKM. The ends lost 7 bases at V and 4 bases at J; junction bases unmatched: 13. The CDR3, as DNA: TGTGCCAGCATTACGACAGGGGGCCTAGGTAATTACGAGCAGTACTTC. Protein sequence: CASITTGGLGNYEQYF.

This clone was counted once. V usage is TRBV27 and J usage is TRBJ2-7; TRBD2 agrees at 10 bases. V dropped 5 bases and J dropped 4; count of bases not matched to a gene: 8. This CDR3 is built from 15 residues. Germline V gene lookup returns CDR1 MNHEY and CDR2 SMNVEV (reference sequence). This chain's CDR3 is CASSQGLALAYEQYF. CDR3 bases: TGTGCCAGCAGTCAGGGACTAGCGCTGGCTTACGAGCAGTACTTC.

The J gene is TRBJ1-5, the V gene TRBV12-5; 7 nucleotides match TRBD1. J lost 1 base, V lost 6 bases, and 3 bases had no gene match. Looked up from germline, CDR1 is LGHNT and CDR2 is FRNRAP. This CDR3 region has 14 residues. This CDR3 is CASGTGASNQPQHF. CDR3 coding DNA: TGTGCTAGTGGCACAGGGGCGAGCAATCAGCCCCAGCATTTT.

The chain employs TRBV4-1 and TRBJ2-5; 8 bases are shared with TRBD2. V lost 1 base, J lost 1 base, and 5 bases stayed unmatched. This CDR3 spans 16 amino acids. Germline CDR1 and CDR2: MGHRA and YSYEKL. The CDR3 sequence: CASSQGPTSGQETQYF. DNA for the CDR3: TGCGCCAGCAGCCAAGGCCCCACTAGCGGCCAAGAGACCCAGTACTTC.

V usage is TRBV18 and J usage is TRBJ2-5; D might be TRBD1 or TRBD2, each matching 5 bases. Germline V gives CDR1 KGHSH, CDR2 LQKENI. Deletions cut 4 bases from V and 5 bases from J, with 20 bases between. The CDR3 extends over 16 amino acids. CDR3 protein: CASSQLRDAGRETQYF. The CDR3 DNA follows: TGTGCCAGCTCACAACTGAGGGACGCAGGTCGTGAGACCCAGTACTTC.

The CDR3 nucleotides read TGCGCCAGCAGCCAAGGGCAGGGGCCTGATGTCGACTATGGCTACACCTTC. It codes for CASSQGQGPDVDYGYTF. The chain links TRBV4-3 to TRBJ1-2; tentatively, D is TRBD1 (6 bases). The V end was cut by 1 base, the J end by 3 bases, with 18 bases between. Germline values: CDR1 LGHNA, CDR2 YSLEER. This CDR3 is built from 17 residues.

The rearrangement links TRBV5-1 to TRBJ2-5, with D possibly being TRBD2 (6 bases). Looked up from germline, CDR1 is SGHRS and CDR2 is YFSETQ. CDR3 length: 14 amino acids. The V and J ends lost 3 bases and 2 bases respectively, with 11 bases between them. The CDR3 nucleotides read TGCGCCAGCAGCTCCGGCGGGGATCAAGAGACCCAGTACTTC. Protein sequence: CASSSGGDQETQYF.

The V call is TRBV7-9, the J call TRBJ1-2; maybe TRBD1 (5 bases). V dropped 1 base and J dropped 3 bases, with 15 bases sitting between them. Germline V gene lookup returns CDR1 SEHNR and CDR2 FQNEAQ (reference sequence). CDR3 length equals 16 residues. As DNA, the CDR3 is TGTGCCAGCAGCTTAGGTACAGGCCGGGTTGACTATGGCTACACCTTC. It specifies CASSLGTGRVDYGYTF.

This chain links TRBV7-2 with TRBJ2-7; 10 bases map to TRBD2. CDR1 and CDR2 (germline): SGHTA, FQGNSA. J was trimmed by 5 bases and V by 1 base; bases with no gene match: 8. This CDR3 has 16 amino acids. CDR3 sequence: CASSLEPLLAGDEQYF. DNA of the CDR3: TGTGCCAGCAGCTTAGAGCCCCTGCTAGCGGGAGACGAGCAGTACTTC.

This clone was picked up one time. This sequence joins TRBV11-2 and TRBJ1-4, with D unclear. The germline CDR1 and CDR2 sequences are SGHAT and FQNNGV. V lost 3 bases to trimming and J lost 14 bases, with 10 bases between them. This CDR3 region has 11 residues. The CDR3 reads CASSFIGSLFF. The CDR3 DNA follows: TGTGCCAGCAGCTTCATTGGGTCCCTGTTTTTT. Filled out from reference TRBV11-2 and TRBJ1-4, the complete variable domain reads EAGVAQSPRYKIIEKRQSVAFWCNPISGHATLYWYQQILGQGPKLLIQFQNNGVVDDSQLPKDRFSAERLKGVDSTLKIQPAKLEDSAVYLCASSFIGSLFFGSGTQLSVL.

This chain's CDR3 is CASNGGGHTDTQYF. For the CDR3, the DNA is TGCGCCAGCAATGGGGGCGGCCACACAGATACGCAGTATTTT. This chain connects TRBV5-1 to TRBJ2-3, with a tentative D call TRBD1 (6 bases). The CDR3 has 14 amino acids. V was clipped by 6 bases and J by 2 bases, with 13 bases between them. Germline lookup yields CDR1 SGHRS and CDR2 YFSETQ.